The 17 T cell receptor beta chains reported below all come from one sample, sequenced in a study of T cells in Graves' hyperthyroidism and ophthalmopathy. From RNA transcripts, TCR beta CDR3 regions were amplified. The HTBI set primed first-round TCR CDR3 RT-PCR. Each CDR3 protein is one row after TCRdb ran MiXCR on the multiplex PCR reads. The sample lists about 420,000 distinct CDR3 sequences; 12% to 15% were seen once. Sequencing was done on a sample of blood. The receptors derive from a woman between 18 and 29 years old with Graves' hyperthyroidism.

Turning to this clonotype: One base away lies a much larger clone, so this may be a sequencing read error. CDR3 DNA sequence: TGCAGTGCTAGAGATGGGACAGCGAACACTGAAGCTTTCTTT. Its translation: CSARDGTANTEAFF. This sequence joins TRBV20-1 and TRBJ1-1; 7 nucleotides agree with TRBD1. This CDR3 has 14 amino acids. Germline V gene lookup returns CDR1 DFQATT and CDR2 SNEGSKA (reference sequence). The V segment lost 0 bases and the J segment 1 base; nucleotides outside the gene matches: 2.

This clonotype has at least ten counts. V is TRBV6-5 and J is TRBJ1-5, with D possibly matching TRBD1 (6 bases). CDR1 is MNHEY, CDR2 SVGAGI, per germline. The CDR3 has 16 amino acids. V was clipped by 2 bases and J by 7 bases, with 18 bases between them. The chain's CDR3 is CASSYMGGTRIQPQHF. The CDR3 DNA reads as TGTGCCAGCAGTTACATGGGGGGGACAAGGATCCAGCCCCAGCATTTT.

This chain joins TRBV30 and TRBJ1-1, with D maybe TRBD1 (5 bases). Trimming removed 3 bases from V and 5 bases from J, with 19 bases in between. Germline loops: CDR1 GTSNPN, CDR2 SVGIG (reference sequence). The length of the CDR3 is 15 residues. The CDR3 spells CAWRPTGHSRTEAFF. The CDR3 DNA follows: TGTGCCTGGAGACCCACCGGACACAGTAGGACTGAAGCTTTCTTT.

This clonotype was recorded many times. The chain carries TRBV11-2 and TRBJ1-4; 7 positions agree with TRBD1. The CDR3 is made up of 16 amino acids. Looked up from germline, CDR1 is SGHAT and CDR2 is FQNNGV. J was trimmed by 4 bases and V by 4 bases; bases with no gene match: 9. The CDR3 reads CASSWGDSGLNEKLFF. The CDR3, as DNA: TGTGCCAGCAGCTGGGGGGACAGCGGTCTTAATGAAAAACTGTTTTTT.

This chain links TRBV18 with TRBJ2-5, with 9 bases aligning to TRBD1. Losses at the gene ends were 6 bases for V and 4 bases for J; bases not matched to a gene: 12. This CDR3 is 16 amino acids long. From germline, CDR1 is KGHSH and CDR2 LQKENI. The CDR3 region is CASSQSTGGWSETQYF. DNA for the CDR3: TGTGCCAGCTCTCAAAGCACAGGGGGCTGGTCAGAGACCCAGTACTTC.

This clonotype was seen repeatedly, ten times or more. The CDR3 DNA reads TGCAGTGCTAGTTACTCACGGAACACTGAAGCTTTCTTT. Translating it yields CSASYSRNTEAFF. This chain connects TRBV20-1 to TRBJ1-1; D is undetermined. Trimming cost V 3 bases and J 1 base, with 9 bases left between them. CDR1 is DFQATT and CDR2 is SNEGSKA in the germline V gene (reference sequence). The CDR3 runs 13 residues.

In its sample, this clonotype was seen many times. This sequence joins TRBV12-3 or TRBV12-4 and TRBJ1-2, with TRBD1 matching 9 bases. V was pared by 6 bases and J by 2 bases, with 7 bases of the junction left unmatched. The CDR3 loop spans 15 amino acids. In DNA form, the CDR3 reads TGTGCCAGCAGAATAGACAGGGGGTGGAACTATGGCTACACCTTC. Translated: CASRIDRGWNYGYTF.

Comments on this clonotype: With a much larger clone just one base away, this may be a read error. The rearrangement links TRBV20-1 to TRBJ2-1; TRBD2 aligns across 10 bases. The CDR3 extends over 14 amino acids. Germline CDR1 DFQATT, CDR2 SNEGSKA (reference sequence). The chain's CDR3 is CSARGSSGSEEQSF. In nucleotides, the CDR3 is TGCAGTGCTAGAGGTTCTAGCGGGAGCGAAGAGCAGTCCTTC.

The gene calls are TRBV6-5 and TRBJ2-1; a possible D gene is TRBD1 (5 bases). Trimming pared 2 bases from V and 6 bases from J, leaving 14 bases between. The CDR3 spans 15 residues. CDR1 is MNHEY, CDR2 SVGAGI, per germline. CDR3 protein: CASSYLRQGGNEQFF. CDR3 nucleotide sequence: TGTGCCAGCAGTTACCTCCGGCAGGGTGGCAATGAGCAGTTCTTC.

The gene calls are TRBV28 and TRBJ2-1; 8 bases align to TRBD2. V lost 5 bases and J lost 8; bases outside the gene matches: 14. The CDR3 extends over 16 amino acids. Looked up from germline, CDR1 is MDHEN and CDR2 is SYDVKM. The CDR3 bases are TGTGCCAGCAGTGCATCAGCGGGAGACGGGGTGTATGAGCAGTTCTTC. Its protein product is CASSASAGDGVYEQFF.

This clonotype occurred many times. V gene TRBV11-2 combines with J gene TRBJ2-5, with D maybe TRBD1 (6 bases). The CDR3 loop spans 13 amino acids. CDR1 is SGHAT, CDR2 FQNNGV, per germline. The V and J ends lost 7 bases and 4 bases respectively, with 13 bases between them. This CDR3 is CASTTGGGETQYF. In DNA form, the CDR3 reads TGTGCCAGCACGACAGGCGGCGGAGAGACCCAGTACTTC.

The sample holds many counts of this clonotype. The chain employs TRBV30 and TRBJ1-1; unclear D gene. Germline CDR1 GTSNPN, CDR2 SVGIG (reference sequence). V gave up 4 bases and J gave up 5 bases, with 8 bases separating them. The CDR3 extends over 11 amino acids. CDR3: CAWIRKTEAFF. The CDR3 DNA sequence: TGTGCCTGGATTAGAAAGACTGAAGCTTTCTTT.

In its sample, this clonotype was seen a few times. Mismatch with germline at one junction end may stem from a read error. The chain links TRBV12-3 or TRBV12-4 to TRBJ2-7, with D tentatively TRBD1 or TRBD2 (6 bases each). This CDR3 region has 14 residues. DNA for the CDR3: TGTGCCAGCAGCTACAACAGGGACTCCTACGGGCAGTACTTC. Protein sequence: CASSYNRDSYGQYF.

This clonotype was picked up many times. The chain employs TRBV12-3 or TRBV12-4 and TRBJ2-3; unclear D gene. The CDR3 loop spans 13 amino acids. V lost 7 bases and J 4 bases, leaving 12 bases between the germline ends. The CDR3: CASNPFPADTQYF. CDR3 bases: TGTGCCAGCAATCCCTTTCCCGCAGATACGCAGTATTTT.

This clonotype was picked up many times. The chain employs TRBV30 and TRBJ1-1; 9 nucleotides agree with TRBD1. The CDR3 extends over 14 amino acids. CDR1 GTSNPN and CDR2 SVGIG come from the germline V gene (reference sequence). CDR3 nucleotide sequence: TGTGCTGCAGGGACAGGGATTGATGACACTGAAGCTTTCTTT. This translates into CAAGTGIDDTEAFF.

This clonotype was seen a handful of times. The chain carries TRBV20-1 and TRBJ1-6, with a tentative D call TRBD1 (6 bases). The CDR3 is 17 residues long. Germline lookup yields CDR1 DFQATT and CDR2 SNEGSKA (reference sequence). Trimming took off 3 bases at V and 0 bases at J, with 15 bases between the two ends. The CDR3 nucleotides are TGCAGTGCTAGGGGGGCCTCGGGGGCCTCCTATAATTCACCCCTCCACTTT. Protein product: CSARGASGASYNSPLHF.

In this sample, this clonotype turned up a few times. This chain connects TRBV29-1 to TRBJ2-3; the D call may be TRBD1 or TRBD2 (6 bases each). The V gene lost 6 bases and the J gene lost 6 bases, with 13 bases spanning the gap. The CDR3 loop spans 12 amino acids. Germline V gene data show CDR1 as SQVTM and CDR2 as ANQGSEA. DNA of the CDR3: TGCAGCGTAGAACTAGGGGGGGATACGCAGTATTTT. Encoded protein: CSVELGGDTQYF.